This TCR beta chain derives from a study of OX40 agonist ivuxolimab in advanced cancers. Study as a whole: While on treatment, patients had intravenous ivuxolimab at 0.01 to 10 mg/kg every 2 weeks.

Data came from immunoSEQ multiplex PCR; TCRdb stores just in-frame clones and leaves some out. The table has tens of thousands of clones, about 91% seen once; the top ten hold roughly 4.9%. Germline CDR1 SEHNR, CDR2 FQNEAQ (reference sequence). The germline V and J ends were trimmed by 4 bases and 1 base, with 18 bases remaining between them. The CDR3 covers 17 residues. The chain links TRBV7-9 to TRBJ2-3; possible D gene TRBD2, 5 bases. The receptor was isolated from an adult with an advanced solid tumor such as melanoma, head and neck, liver or kidney cancer. The sequencing used CD4+ or CD8+ T cells sorted from blood, collected in a trial of the OX40 agonist ivuxolimab. CDR3: CASSSQSGKLRTDTQYF. The CDR3, as DNA: TGTGCCAGCAGCTCCCAATCGGGAAAACTACGCACAGATACGCAGTATTTT.